A single sample is the source of the 28 T cell receptor beta chains below, sequenced in a study of cytomegalovirus exposure and HLA in healthy donors. The PCR used 60 Vbeta and 13 Jbeta primers. Here immunoSEQ multiplex PCR was the method, and the copy in TCRdb shows in-frame clones only, minus some. The clone table shows over 100,000 clones, with the ten largest holding roughly 3.5%. The sequencing input was PBMCs. Receptors originate from a man aged 25-40 years in good health and CMV-seronegative.

V usage is TRBV27 and J usage is TRBJ1-6; D is uncertain. Germline assignment: CDR1 MNHEY and CDR2 SMNVEV (reference sequence). The CDR3 runs to 14 residues. V lost 6 bases and J lost 0, with 6 bases in between. CDR3 sequence: CASSLPSYNSPLHF. CDR3 bases: TGTGCCAGCAGCCTCCCCTCCTATAATTCACCCCTCCACTTT.

The genes are TRBV5-1 and TRBJ1-2; 8 bases are a match to TRBD1. The germline V gene encodes CDR1 SGHRS and CDR2 YFSETQ. This CDR3 contains 14 residues. Germline trimming cut 4 bases from V and 8 bases from J; bases unmatched to any gene: 10. CDR3 sequence (DNA): TGCGCCAGCAGCAATTCAGGGGGCGCAGTGGGCTACACCTTC. It is translated as CASSNSGGAVGYTF.

V is TRBV15 and J is TRBJ2-5, with 12 bases aligning to TRBD2. Germline V CDR1 and CDR2: LNHNV, YYDKDF (reference sequence). The V gene end was trimmed by 5 bases and the J gene end by 5 bases; junction bases not matched to a gene: 12. CDR3 length equals 17 residues. The chain's CDR3 is CATSVGAGLAGGETQYF. The CDR3, as DNA: TGTGCCACCAGCGTCGGCGCGGGACTAGCGGGCGGGGAGACCCAGTACTTC.

The chain combines TRBV5-1 with TRBJ2-1, with 10 bases identical to TRBD1. V lost 2 bases, J lost 10 bases, and 12 bases stayed unmatched. Germline V CDR1 and CDR2: SGHRS, YFSETQ. The length of the CDR3 is 16 residues. The CDR3 loop reads CASSLSPGQGSGEQFF. CDR3 bases: TGCGCCAGCAGCTTATCGCCGGGACAGGGGTCGGGCGAGCAGTTCTTC.

This chain joins TRBV5-4 and TRBJ2-7; possible D gene TRBD2, 6 bases. The V and J ends lost 4 bases and 2 bases respectively, with 16 bases between them. CDR1 is SGHNT and CDR2 is YYREEE in the germline V gene (reference sequence). The CDR3 has 15 residues. CDR3 amino acids: CASSSAAGSTYEQYF. The CDR3 nucleotides are TGTGCCAGCAGCAGCGCGGCGGGGTCCACCTACGAGCAGTACTTC.

The V gene is TRBV6-1, the J gene TRBJ1-2; D remains unclear. This CDR3 contains 16 residues. The germline V gene has CDR1 MNHNS and CDR2 SASEGT. Trimming stripped 4 bases from V and 0 bases from J, with 15 bases between. CDR3 protein: CASSVSFAGTNYGYTF. CDR3 nucleotides: TGTGCCAGCAGTGTATCTTTCGCCGGGACTAACTATGGCTACACCTTC.

The chain is built from TRBV6-5 and TRBJ2-3; 11 nucleotides align to TRBD2. Germline V CDR1 and CDR2: MNHEY, SVGAGI. This CDR3 comprises 13 residues. The V and J ends lost 0 bases and 10 bases, in that order; junction bases with no gene match: 0. The CDR3 nucleotides are TGTGCCAGCAGTTACTCGACTAGCGGGGCGCAGTATTTT. Protein sequence: CASSYSTSGAQYF.

The chain recombines TRBV7-2 with TRBJ1-1; maybe TRBD1 (5 bases). V lost 1 base and J 7 bases, leaving 7 bases between the germline ends. Germline V lookup: CDR1 SGHTA, CDR2 FQGNSA. The CDR3 length is 12 residues. The CDR3 loop reads CASSLGQHEAFF. In DNA, the CDR3 is TGTGCCAGCAGCTTAGGACAGCATGAAGCTTTCTTT. Using reference TRBV7-2 and TRBJ1-1 for the parts outside the CDR3, the full variable domain is GAGVSQSPSNKVTEKGKDVELRCDPISGHTALYWYRQSLGQGLEFLIYFQGNSAPDKSGLPSDRFSAERTGGSVSTLTIQRTQQEDSAVYLCASSLGQHEAFFGQGTRLTVV.

With regard to this clone: A read error may account for a junction end that differs from germline. CDR3 DNA: TGTGCCAGCAGCGAAGAGGAGTCAGCTGATCAGCCCCAGCATTTT. Protein product: CASSEEESADQPQHF. The chain carries TRBV2 and TRBJ1-5, with no clear D. CDR1 is SNHLY and CDR2 is FYNNEI in the germline V gene. This CDR3 is 15 amino acids long. Full variable domain (remainder filled in from reference TRBV2 and TRBJ1-5): EPEVTQTPSHQVTQMGQEVILRCVPISNHLYFYWYRQILGQKVEFLVSFYNNEISEKSEIFDDQFSVERPDGSNFTLKIRSTKLEDSAMYFCASSEEESADQPQHFGDGTRLSIL.

The chain combines TRBV30 with TRBJ2-2; 9 bases map to TRBD1. Germline-derived CDR1 and CDR2 are GTSNPN and SVGIG (reference sequence). J gave up 0 bases and V 6 bases, and 14 bases lay outside the gene matches. The CDR3 contains 18 residues. CDR3 bases: TGTGCCTGTAGAGCCCGGGACAGGGAGATTTCGAACACCGGGGAGCTGTTTTTT. Translating gives CACRARDREISNTGELFF.

This chain links TRBV27 with TRBJ1-1; 7 bases are shared with TRBD1. CDR1 is MNHEY and CDR2 is SMNVEV in the germline V gene (reference sequence). With V trimmed by 4 bases and J by 1 base, 6 bases remained unmatched. The CDR3 runs 15 residues. The CDR3, as DNA: TGTGCCAGCAGTTCGGACAGGCGAACGAACACTGAAGCTTTCTTT. This sequence encodes CASSSDRRTNTEAFF.

This chain connects TRBV2 to TRBJ1-2; D not certain. The CDR3 length is 12 residues. Germline values: CDR1 SNHLY, CDR2 FYNNEI. Trimming shortened V by 6 bases and J by 2 bases, and 7 bases separated the two germline ends. The CDR3 region has the DNA TGTGCCAGCAGACAAAACAACTATGGCTACACCTTC. Protein product: CASRQNNYGYTF.

The rearrangement joins TRBV12-5 to TRBJ1-1; 9 bases are a match to TRBD1. This CDR3 region has 13 residues. Germline CDR1 is LGHNT and CDR2 is FRNRAP. V lost 7 bases and J lost 6; bases outside the gene matches: 6. In DNA form, the CDR3 reads TGTGCTAGTGCGGGACAGGGTGACGCTGAAGCTTTCTTT. Its protein is CASAGQGDAEAFF.

The chain uses TRBV7-2 and TRBJ1-5, with 8 bases identical to TRBD1. This CDR3 region has 14 residues. V trimming: 4 bases; J trimming: 5 bases; junction bases outside the gene matches: 4. From germline, CDR1 is SGHTA and CDR2 FQGNSA. CDR3 nucleotide sequence: TGTGCCAGCAGCTCCGGACAGGGAGATCAGCCCCAGCATTTT. The encoded protein is CASSSGQGDQPQHF.

The chain has TRBV9 and TRBJ2-3; weak D call: TRBD1 (6 bases). Germline V gene data show CDR1 as SGDLS and CDR2 as YYNGEE. Trimming removed 0 bases at V and 6 bases at J, with 20 bases between. This CDR3 region has 17 residues. As DNA, the CDR3 is TGTGCCAGCAGCGTAGCCTCGCCGGGACAAGGGGACGATACGCAGTATTTT. Its protein product is CASSVASPGQGDDTQYF.

The gene calls are TRBV5-1 and TRBJ1-1; weak D call: TRBD1 (5 bases). Trimming left V 0 bases short and J 7 bases short, with 7 bases between. The germline V gene encodes CDR1 SGHRS and CDR2 YFSETQ. The CDR3 contains 12 residues. The CDR3 protein is CASSLGQSEAFF. The CDR3 DNA reads as TGCGCCAGCAGCTTGGGACAGAGTGAAGCTTTCTTT.

This chain uses TRBV10-3 with TRBJ2-7; D remains unclear. Trimming took off 0 bases at V and 3 bases at J, with 6 bases between the two ends. Per the germline V gene, CDR1 is ENHRY and CDR2 is SYGVKD. This CDR3 spans 13 amino acids. The CDR3 coding sequence is TGTGCCATCAGTGAGTCACACTACTACGAGCAGTACTTC. The encoded protein is CAISESHYYEQYF.

The chain combines TRBV11-3 with TRBJ2-4; 7 nucleotides align to TRBD2. CDR1 and CDR2 from the germline V gene are SGHNT and YENEEA. CDR3 length: 12 amino acids. V shed 8 bases and J 8 bases; nucleotides not matched to a gene: 6. DNA of the CDR3: TGTGCCAGCCGGGGGAGGGGTGACATTCAGTACTTC. This gives the protein CASRGRGDIQYF.

This rearrangement joins TRBV9 to TRBJ1-2, with 10 bases fitting TRBD1. Germline V gene lookup returns CDR1 SGDLS and CDR2 YYNGEE. After removal of 0 bases from V and 8 bases from J, the junction contained 7 bases not matched to a gene. CDR3 length equals 15 residues. In DNA, the CDR3 is TGTGCCAGCAGCGTAGGAGGGACAGGGGAAAGCGGCTACACCTTC. It specifies CASSVGGTGESGYTF.

With respect to this clone: Other DNA variants within this sample encode the same CDR3. V and J are TRBV7-9 and TRBJ2-7, with D possibly matching TRBD1 (5 bases). Germline V CDR1 and CDR2: SEHNR, FQNEAQ (reference sequence). Trimming took off 3 bases at V and 0 bases at J, with 9 bases between the two ends. The CDR3 extends over 14 amino acids. The CDR3 DNA follows: TGTGCCAGCAGCTTCTCAGGGTCCTCCTACGAGCAGTACTTC. It is translated as CASSFSGSSYEQYF.

This chain uses TRBV2 with TRBJ1-1, with D possibly TRBD1 on 6 matching bases. V lost 10 bases, J lost 8 bases, and 11 bases lay in between. In germline, CDR1 is SNHLY, CDR2 FYNNEI. This CDR3 spans 10 amino acids. CDR3 sequence: CATPDREAFF. DNA for the CDR3: TGTGCCACCCCAGACAGGGAAGCTTTCTTT.

The CDR3: CASSQGQGLYEQYF. Here the CDR3 DNA reads TGCGCCAGCAGCCAAGGACAGGGGCTCTACGAGCAGTACTTC. The chain uses TRBV4-1 and TRBJ2-7, with 8 positions matching TRBD1. V was pared by 1 base and J by 3 bases, with 2 bases of the junction left unmatched. The CDR3 has 14 amino acids. CDR1 is MGHRA and CDR2 is YSYEKL in the germline V gene.

The rearrangement joins TRBV5-4 to TRBJ1-1; D ambiguous. Trimming left V 4 bases short and J 4 bases short, with 20 bases between. Germline CDR1 is SGHNT and CDR2 is YYREEE (reference sequence). This CDR3 contains 16 residues. The CDR3 nucleotides are TGTGCCAGCAGCCCCACCGGCGGGTTTGTATCCACTGAAGCTTTCTTT. This encodes CASSPTGGFVSTEAFF.

The genes are TRBV2 and TRBJ2-5, with D perhaps matching TRBD2 (6 bases). The DNA end is a closer match to TRBJ2-7, so the J assignment may be wrong. Germline CDR1 is SNHLY and CDR2 is FYNNEI. The CDR3 extends over 14 amino acids. DNA of the CDR3: TGTGCCAGCAGCATTAGGCGGGGTACCTACGAGCAGTACTTC. Amino acids: CASSIRRGTYEQYF.

The rearrangement links TRBV6-6 to TRBJ1-1; a weak D match, TRBD1 (5 bases). The V gene lost 6 bases and the J gene lost 1 base, with 18 bases spanning the gap. Per germline, CDR1 MNHNY and CDR2 SVGAGI (reference sequence). CDR3 length: 16 amino acids. The CDR3 here is CASSPPAGQANTEAFF. For the CDR3, the DNA is TGTGCCAGCAGCCCCCCAGCAGGGCAGGCGAACACTGAAGCTTTCTTT.

Written as DNA, the CDR3 is TGTGCCAGCAGCTCGGGACAGGCGGACGAGCAGTACTTC. Its protein is CASSSGQADEQYF. The rearrangement uses TRBV7-9 and TRBJ2-7; 8 bases are shared with TRBD1. With 4 bases clipped from V and 5 bases from J, the junction kept 4 bases outside the gene matches. This CDR3 is built from 13 residues. CDR1 SEHNR and CDR2 FQNEAQ come from the germline V gene (reference sequence).

This chain connects TRBV5-8 to TRBJ2-2, with 12 bases that match TRBD2. This CDR3 is 17 amino acids long. Per germline, CDR1 SGHTS and CDR2 YDEGEE. V lost 0 bases, J lost 3 bases, and 3 bases stayed unmatched. The CDR3 sequence: CASSLELAGGHTGELFF. CDR3 nucleotide sequence: TGTGCCAGCAGCTTGGAGCTAGCGGGGGGGCACACCGGGGAGCTGTTTTTT.

This sequence joins TRBV5-1 and TRBJ1-1; TRBD1 is a possible D gene (5 bases). CDR1 is SGHRS and CDR2 is YFSETQ in the germline V gene. CDR3 length: 14 amino acids. V was pared by 1 base and J by 9 bases, with 16 bases between. CDR3 region: CASSLSGTGAQAFF. CDR3 sequence (DNA): TGCGCCAGCAGCTTGAGCGGGACGGGAGCTCAAGCTTTCTTT. Combining the CDR3 with reference TRBV5-1 and TRBJ1-1 gives the whole variable domain KAGVTQTPRYLIKTRGQQVTLSCSPISGHRSVSWYQQTPGQGLQFLFEYFSETQRNKGNFPGRFSGRQFSNSRSEMNVSTLELGDSALYLCASSLSGTGAQAFFGQGTRLTVV.